The 8 T cell receptor beta chains presented below share a single source sample, sequenced in a study of blood T cell repertoires in COVID-19. Sequenced by immunoSEQ multiplex PCR; TCRdb stores in-frame clones only, minus some. The table lists some 250,000 clones, over 70% of them singletons. Sequencing was performed on peripheral blood. These receptors came from an elderly woman with acute or convalescent COVID-19.

The chain links TRBV2 to TRBJ1-5; 9 nucleotides match TRBD1. The CDR3 totals 16 residues. V dropped 0 bases and J dropped 3; count of bases not matched to a gene: 3. Germline V gene sequence: CDR1 SNHLY, CDR2 FYNNEI. The CDR3 sequence is CASSEAGDRANQPQHF. Written as DNA, the CDR3 is TGTGCCAGCAGTGAAGCGGGGGACAGGGCCAATCAGCCCCAGCATTTT.

The chain has TRBV5-8 and TRBJ2-5, with TRBD2 matching over 10 bases. V was clipped by 0 bases and J by 1 base; unmatched bases: 3. Germline V lookup: CDR1 SGHTS, CDR2 YDEGEE. CDR3 length equals 16 residues. CDR3 DNA sequence: TGTGCCAGCAGCTTGGGACTAGCGGGCCTCCAAGAGACCCAGTACTTC. This gives the protein CASSLGLAGLQETQYF.

This chain uses TRBV9 with TRBJ1-6; 9 nucleotides line up with TRBD1. The trim removed 4 bases at V and 8 bases at J, leaving 10 bases unmatched. The germline gives CDR1 SGDLS, CDR2 YYNGEE. This CDR3 spans 16 amino acids. CDR3 nucleotides: TGTGCCAGCAGCTCACAGGGGGCACGAAGTGATTCACCCCTCCACTTT. Its translation is CASSSQGARSDSPLHF. Full variable domain (rest looked up from reference TRBV9 and TRBJ1-6): DSGVTQTPKHLITATGQRVTLRCSPRSGDLSVYWYQQSLDQGLQFLIQYYNGEERAKGNILERFSAQQFPDLHSELNLSSLELGDSALYFCASSSQGARSDSPLHFGNGTRLTVT.

This clone showed up just once. J is TRBJ2-3 and V is TRBV7-9; maybe TRBD2 (7 bases). The V end was cut by 3 bases, the J end by 2 bases, with 9 bases between. In germline, CDR1 is SEHNR, CDR2 FQNEAQ (reference sequence). This CDR3 contains 14 residues. Here the CDR3 reads CASSLGGPTDTQYF. The CDR3 nucleotides read TGTGCCAGCAGCTTGGGGGGGCCCACAGATACGCAGTATTTT. The whole variable domain, filled in from reference TRBV7-9 and TRBJ2-3, reads DTGVSQNPRHKITKRGQNVTFRCDPISEHNRLYWYRQTLGQGPEFLTYFQNEAQLEKSRLLSDRFSAERPKGSFSTLEIQRTEQGDSAMYLCASSLGGPTDTQYFGPGTRLTVL.

This rearrangement joins TRBV19 to TRBJ1-3; 7 bases fit TRBD1. The CDR3 loop spans 15 amino acids. V lost 5 bases, J lost 1 base, and 5 bases stayed unmatched. Germline V CDR1 and CDR2: LNHDA, SQIVND (reference sequence). The CDR3 reads CASSPRTGSGNTIYF. The CDR3 bases are TGTGCCAGTAGTCCCCGGACAGGTTCTGGAAACACCATATATTTT.

The CDR3 sequence is CASSFGRGGLMNTEAFF. CDR3 bases: TGTGCCAGCAGCTTTGGGAGGGGTGGCCTCATGAACACTGAAGCTTTCTTT. This chain joins TRBV5-4 and TRBJ1-1, with D possibly TRBD1 on 5 matching bases. The CDR3 has 17 residues. V gave up 2 bases and J gave up 0 bases, with 17 bases separating them. Per germline, CDR1 SGHNT and CDR2 YYREEE (reference sequence).

J is TRBJ2-7 and V is TRBV6-6; perhaps TRBD1 as D (6 bases). V was pared by 5 bases and J by 4 bases, with 15 bases between. Germline loops: CDR1 MNHNY, CDR2 SVGAGI (reference sequence). The CDR3 runs to 14 residues. The CDR3 DNA follows: TGTGCCAGCAGTGGGAGCAGGGGATATTACGAGCAGTACTTC. This sequence encodes CASSGSRGYYEQYF.

The chain couples TRBV28 to TRBJ2-3, with D perhaps matching TRBD2 (5 bases). Per germline, CDR1 MDHEN and CDR2 SYDVKM. The length of the CDR3 is 14 residues. The germline V and J ends were trimmed by 9 bases and 2 bases, with 15 bases remaining between them. The CDR3 region is CASQTTIYTDTQYF. The CDR3 nucleotides are TGTGCCAGTCAGACTACCATATACACAGATACGCAGTATTTT.